These 22 T cell receptor beta chains were sequenced from one sample in a study of blood T cells in healthy people across ages. Sample-barcoded 5' priming and a J-beta primer mix drove a second PCR of 7 to 11 cycles. TCRdb called the 5' RACE reads again in MiXCR, with one record for every CDR3 protein. The sample carries 800,000 to 950,000 distinct CDR3 sequences, around 29% recorded once. These records were also assigned to another study, of T cells of mothers and their children.

The sequenced sample was blood. These receptors came from a woman between 40 and 55 years old in good health.

This clonotype was detected only a few times. The V gene is TRBV5-4, the J gene TRBJ1-1; D is possibly TRBD1 (5 bases). Germline values: CDR1 SGHNT, CDR2 YYREEE (reference sequence). The CDR3 runs 12 residues. V was pared by 4 bases and J by 4 bases, with 8 bases between. The CDR3 DNA sequence: TGTGCCAGCAGCCTGGACATCACTGAAGCTTTCTTT. Its protein is CASSLDITEAFF.

The CDR3 region has the DNA TGTGCCAGCAGCTTAATGGGGGGTTCTGAAGCTTTCTTT. Translated: CASSLMGGSEAFF. This chain connects TRBV7-3 to TRBJ1-1; D perhaps matches TRBD1 (5 bases). The CDR3 covers 13 residues. V dropped 1 base and J dropped 6 bases, with 9 bases sitting between them. CDR1 and CDR2 (germline): SGHTA, FQGTGA.

The chain employs TRBV12-3 or TRBV12-4 and TRBJ1-2; no clear D gene. Trimming took 5 bases from V and 4 from J, leaving 17 bases between them. CDR3 size: 15 residues. The CDR3 here is CASSPGPLSPYGYTF. The CDR3 DNA is TGTGCCAGCAGTCCGGGTCCCCTCTCTCCCTATGGCTACACCTTC.

V and J are TRBV12-3 or TRBV12-4 and TRBJ2-5; 13 bases line up with TRBD2. The CDR3 loop spans 15 amino acids. The V segment lost 3 bases and the J segment 13 bases; nucleotides outside the gene matches: 11. CDR3 nucleotides: TGTGCCAGCAGTTTCGGACTAGCGGGGGAGTACGAGCGGTACTTC. This codes for CASSFGLAGEYERYF.

Worth noting for this clonotype: One base away lies a much larger clone, so this may be a sequencing read error. The chain uses TRBV5-6 and TRBJ1-2; 8 bases align to TRBD1. Germline V gene data show CDR1 as SGHDT and CDR2 as YYEEEE. The CDR3 covers 16 residues. In nucleotides, the CDR3 is TGTACCAGCAGCAGCTTTATTTTTGACAGGGGTTATGGCTACACCTTC. Protein product: CTSSSFIFDRGYGYTF. The complete variable domain, with remaining parts taken from reference TRBV5-6 and TRBJ1-2, reads DAGVTQSPTHLIKTRGQQVTLRCSPKSGHDTVSWYQQALGQGPQFIFQYYEEEERQRGNFPDRFSGHQFPNYSSELNVNALLLGDSALYLCTSSSFIFDRGYGYTFGSGTRLTVV.

This chain connects TRBV12-3 or TRBV12-4 to TRBJ1-5; no firm D call. CDR3 length equals 15 residues. V was cut by 2 bases and J by 0 bases, with 8 bases left in between. CDR3 protein: CASSLLPNSNQPQHF. The CDR3 DNA is TGTGCCAGCAGTTTACTACCTAATAGCAATCAGCCCCAGCATTTT.

This clonotype was found many times. The chain combines TRBV7-9 with TRBJ1-6; perhaps TRBD1 as D (6 bases). In germline, CDR1 is SEHNR, CDR2 FQNEAQ (reference sequence). The CDR3 contains 16 residues. The V gene lost 2 bases and the J gene lost 7 bases, with 15 bases spanning the gap. CDR3 bases: TGTGCCAGCAGCTTAAGTCGACAGGCTGGCAATTCACCCCTCCACTTT. Protein product: CASSLSRQAGNSPLHF.

The chain carries TRBV7-2 and TRBJ2-3; a weak D match, TRBD2 (5 bases). The CDR3 covers 14 residues. CDR1 is SGHTA and CDR2 is FQGNSA in the germline V gene. Deletions cut 5 bases from V and 9 bases from J, with 18 bases between. CDR3 DNA: TGTGCCAGCAGCCCAAGGGAGTTCATGGGGACGCAGTATTTT. This sequence encodes CASSPREFMGTQYF.

This clonotype was counted a few times. The chain has TRBV15 and TRBJ2-7, with 9 bases that match TRBD1. V lost 4 bases to trimming and J lost 7 bases; unmatched junction nucleotides: 11. CDR1 is LNHNV, CDR2 YYDKDF, per germline (reference sequence). CDR3 length equals 15 residues. As DNA, the CDR3 is TGTGCCACCAGCACTAGACAGGGGGGATGTACGGAGCAGTACTTC. Encoded protein: CATSTRQGGCTEQYF.

In its sample, this clonotype was seen many times. For the CDR3, the DNA is TGTGCCAGCAGTGAAGGAACAGGGGGCCCGTATGGCTACACCTTC. This sequence encodes CASSEGTGGPYGYTF. This chain links TRBV6-1 with TRBJ1-2, with 9 positions matching TRBD1. The trim removed 1 base at V and 5 bases at J, leaving 5 bases unmatched. The CDR3 extends over 15 amino acids. Germline loops: CDR1 MNHNS, CDR2 SASEGT.

The chain links TRBV7-2 to TRBJ2-5; D gene unclear. This CDR3 comprises 13 residues. V dropped 4 bases and J dropped 0 bases, with 6 bases sitting between them. Germline CDR1 reads SGHTA; CDR2 reads FQGNSA. CDR3 sequence reads: CASSYPHQETQYF. In DNA form, the CDR3 reads TGTGCCAGCAGCTATCCCCACCAAGAGACCCAGTACTTC. Supplemented by reference TRBV7-2 and TRBJ2-5, the full variable domain reads GAGVSQSPSNKVTEKGKDVELRCDPISGHTALYWYRQSLGQGLEFLIYFQGNSAPDKSGLPSDRFSAERTGGSVSTLTIQRTQQEDSAVYLCASSYPHQETQYFGPGTRLLVL.

This clonotype was counted a few times. This may come from a read error, since a much larger clone is one base off. This chain joins TRBV28 and TRBJ1-2; no clear D. Germline CDR1 and CDR2: MDHEN and SYDVKM. V shed 11 bases and J shed 0 bases, with 7 bases lying between them. The CDR3 is 11 residues long. Here the CDR3 reads CAGISNYGYTF. The DNA of the CDR3 is TGTGCCGGCATTTCTAACTATGGCTACACCTTC.

This clonotype was recorded many times. This chain links TRBV12-3 or TRBV12-4 with TRBJ1-1, with D unresolved. Trimming shortened V by 3 bases and J by 5 bases, and 7 bases separated the two germline ends. CDR3 length: 12 residues. CDR3 DNA: TGTGCCAGCAGTTTTCAGGCTACTGAAGCTTTCTTT. It codes for CASSFQATEAFF.

In its sample, this clonotype was seen many times. The CDR3, as DNA: TGCAGCGTAGCCGGGACAGGGTCGTACTATGGCTACACCTTC. Amino acid sequence: CSVAGTGSYYGYTF. J is TRBJ1-2 and V is TRBV29-1; TRBD1 matches 9 bases. J gave up 3 bases and V 6 bases, and 8 bases lay outside the gene matches. Germline values: CDR1 SQVTM, CDR2 ANQGSEA. The CDR3 contains 14 residues.

The table lists this clonotype with many counts. J is TRBJ2-6 and V is TRBV5-1; D ambiguous. The CDR3 is 15 amino acids. The V end lost 4 bases, the J end lost 0 bases, and 8 bases lay between the germline ends. Germline V CDR1 and CDR2: SGHRS, YFSETQ. CDR3 loop: CASSPSYSGANVLTF. DNA for the CDR3: TGCGCCAGCAGCCCCTCCTACTCTGGGGCCAACGTCCTGACTTTC.

This clonotype occurred a few times. The genes are TRBV4-3 and TRBJ1-2, with 10 bases fitting TRBD1. V was clipped by 0 bases and J by 6 bases; unmatched bases: 4. Germline CDR1 LGHNA, CDR2 YSLEER. The CDR3 extends over 15 amino acids. The CDR3 protein is CASSQEGTGVDGYTF. In DNA, the CDR3 is TGCGCCAGCAGCCAAGAGGGGACAGGGGTGGATGGCTACACCTTC.

This clonotype was seen more than once but under ten times. The CDR3 loop reads CAWSASPLRVYGYTF. In nucleotides, the CDR3 is TGTGCCTGGAGTGCCTCCCCCCTACGGGTCTATGGCTACACCTTC. The chain is built from TRBV30 and TRBJ1-2, with D unresolved. CDR1 and CDR2 (germline): GTSNPN, SVGIG (reference sequence). Trimming removed 1 base at V and 4 bases at J, with 16 bases between. This CDR3 region has 15 residues.

This clonotype occurred a few times. A much larger clonotype is one base distant, so this may be a read error. The rearrangement links TRBV7-2 to TRBJ2-3; D is unresolved. Germline loops: CDR1 SGHTA, CDR2 FQGNSA. This CDR3 is built from 14 residues. The chain's CDR3 is CASKPGHSTDTRYF. Written as DNA, the CDR3 is TGTGCCAGCAAACCGGGCCATAGCACAGATACGCGGTATTTT.

This clonotype appeared a few times. The CDR3: CAISGKMNTEAFF. The CDR3 DNA follows: TGTGCCATCAGCGGGAAAATGAACACTGAAGCTTTCTTT. The genes are TRBV10-3 and TRBJ1-1; no reliable D call. CDR1 is ENHRY, CDR2 SYGVKD, per germline. The germline V and J ends were trimmed by 6 bases and 0 bases, with 8 bases remaining between them. This CDR3 contains 13 residues.

The rearrangement links TRBV2 to TRBJ1-1, with 9 positions matching TRBD1. Germline assignment: CDR1 SNHLY and CDR2 FYNNEI. The trim removed 6 bases at V and 7 bases at J, leaving 3 bases unmatched. The CDR3 is made up of 12 amino acids. CDR3 in amino acids: CASSTGQGEAFF. The DNA of the CDR3 is TGTGCCAGCAGCACGGGACAGGGTGAAGCTTTCTTT.

Regarding this clonotype: One junction end disagrees with the germline gene, perhaps due to a read error. The gene calls are TRBV7-9 and TRBJ2-5; possible D gene TRBD1, 6 bases. Germline V gives CDR1 SEHNR, CDR2 FQNEAQ (reference sequence). The CDR3 has 18 residues. CDR3 in amino acids: CASGLKAKPGALQETQYF. CDR3 in DNA: TGTGCCAGCGGCTTAAAGGCTAAACCAGGGGCACTCCAAGAGACCCAGTACTTC.

As to this clonotype: Germline is not matched at one junction end, which may reflect a read error. The chain employs TRBV2 and TRBJ2-3; D uncertain. This CDR3 has 13 amino acids. The germline gives CDR1 SNHLY, CDR2 FYNNEI. CDR3 DNA: TGTGCCAACAGTGTCGGAAGCACAGATACGCAGTATTTT. It codes for CANSVGSTDTQYF.